A single sample is the source of the 20 T cell receptor beta chains below, sequenced in a study of blood T cell repertoires in COVID-19. Sequencing was performed with immunoSEQ multiplex PCR; in TCRdb, only in-frame clones are kept and a portion is missing. This repertoire shows 50,000 to 75,000 clones, 91% found once; its top ten account for about 9.1%. The sample taken for sequencing was peripheral blood. All receptors derive from a human donor in a cohort sampled during active COVID-19.

V is TRBV6-1 and J is TRBJ2-3, with 8 positions matching TRBD2. The junction had 7 bases not matched to a gene; V was cut back by 2 bases and J by 0 bases. The CDR3 is made up of 17 amino acids. Germline CDR1 and CDR2: MNHNS and SASEGT. CDR3 nucleotides: TGTGCCAGCAGTGAACTAGTAGCGGGACCTAGCACAGATACGCAGTATTTT. The encoded protein is CASSELVAGPSTDTQYF.

The J gene is TRBJ2-3, the V gene TRBV7-2; D gene uncertain. Trimming took off 4 bases at V and 8 bases at J, with 13 bases between the two ends. The germline CDR1 and CDR2 sequences are SGHTA and FQGNSA. The CDR3 extends over 13 amino acids. The CDR3 region has the DNA TGTGCCAGCAGCTACCGCCCGCGCGGTACGCAGTATTTT. The encoded protein is CASSYRPRGTQYF.

V is TRBV19 and J is TRBJ1-2; D remains ambiguous. V shed 0 bases and J shed 8 bases, with 16 bases lying between them. CDR3 length: 15 residues. Germline values: CDR1 LNHDA, CDR2 SQIVND (reference sequence). For the CDR3, the DNA is TGTGCCAGTAGTATAGATCTAGGCACCTTGCGGGGCTACACCTTC. Protein product: CASSIDLGTLRGYTF. Supplemented by reference TRBV19 and TRBJ1-2, the full variable domain reads DGGITQSPKYLFRKEGQNVTLSCEQNLNHDAMYWYRQDPGQGLRLIYYSQIVNDFQKGDIAEGYSVSREKKESFPLTVTSAQKNPTAFYLCASSIDLGTLRGYTFGSGTRLTVV.

V and J are TRBV7-9 and TRBJ1-1; D perhaps matches TRBD1 (6 bases). V lost 5 bases to trimming and J lost 0 bases, with 13 bases between them. This CDR3 comprises 15 residues. Germline V CDR1 and CDR2: SEHNR, FQNEAQ (reference sequence). The CDR3 region is CASSVGQSMNTEAFF. CDR3 bases: TGTGCCAGCAGCGTAGGACAGAGCATGAACACTGAAGCTTTCTTT.

The chain joins TRBV6-6 to TRBJ2-3, with 14 positions matching TRBD2. This CDR3 contains 17 residues. Germline assignment: CDR1 MNHNY and CDR2 SVGAGI (reference sequence). Losses at the gene ends were 5 bases for V and 0 bases for J; bases not matched to a gene: 4. CDR3 protein: CASSRGLAGGSTDTQYF. The CDR3, as DNA: TGTGCCAGCAGTCGCGGACTAGCGGGAGGCAGCACAGATACGCAGTATTTT.

The V gene is TRBV6-5, the J gene TRBJ1-2; the D is unclear. The length of the CDR3 is 14 residues. V was cut by 2 bases and J by 2 bases, with 9 bases left in between. Germline V gene data show CDR1 as MNHEY and CDR2 as SVGAGI. The CDR3 region has the DNA TGTGCCAGCAGTTACGGAGTCCAAAACTATGGCTACACCTTC. Amino acids: CASSYGVQNYGYTF.

V is TRBV19 and J is TRBJ2-7; 9 nucleotides align to TRBD2. V lost 3 bases, J lost 5 bases, and 5 bases stayed unmatched. CDR1 and CDR2 (germline): LNHDA, SQIVND (reference sequence). This CDR3 has 14 residues. The CDR3, as DNA: TGTGCCAGTAGTATGGGACTAGCTTGGGACGAGCAGTACTTC. As protein: CASSMGLAWDEQYF. The full variable domain, in which reference TRBV19 and TRBJ2-7 provide the parts outside the CDR3, is DGGITQSPKYLFRKEGQNVTLSCEQNLNHDAMYWYRQDPGQGLRLIYYSQIVNDFQKGDIAEGYSVSREKKESFPLTVTSAQKNPTAFYLCASSMGLAWDEQYFGPGTRLTVT.

The chain joins TRBV11-1 to TRBJ1-2; 8 bases are a match to TRBD1. The V gene's germline CDR1 is SGHAT and CDR2 FQDESV (reference sequence). This CDR3 spans 13 amino acids. Germline trimming cut 5 bases from V and 3 bases from J; bases unmatched to any gene: 2. This chain's CDR3 is CASSMDRDYGYTF. The CDR3 DNA sequence: TGTGCCAGCAGCATGGACAGGGACTATGGCTACACCTTC.

The chain employs TRBV13 and TRBJ2-3, with a possible D match to TRBD2 (6 bases). The CDR3 is made up of 15 amino acids. The germline V gene has CDR1 PRHDT and CDR2 FYEKMQ (reference sequence). Trimming shortened V by 5 bases and J by 4 bases, and 16 bases separated the two germline ends. The DNA of the CDR3 is TGTGCCAGCAGCCCGACTAGTATGGCCCCAGATACGCAGTATTTT. Protein sequence: CASSPTSMAPDTQYF. Full variable domain (missing parts from reference TRBV13 and TRBJ2-3): AAGVIQSPRHLIKEKRETATLKCYPIPRHDTVYWYQQGPGQDPQFLISFYEKMQSDKGSIPDRFSAQQFSDYHSELNMSSLELGDSALYFCASSPTSMAPDTQYFGPGTRLTVL.

J is TRBJ1-1 and V is TRBV6-6; tentatively, D is TRBD1 (5 bases). The CDR3 has 15 amino acids. The germline gives CDR1 MNHNY, CDR2 SVGAGI (reference sequence). Trimming cost V 2 bases and J 0 bases, with 10 bases left between them. Written as DNA, the CDR3 is TGTGCCAGCAGTTACGGCGGGACCATGAACACTGAAGCTTTCTTT. It yields the protein CASSYGGTMNTEAFF.

The rearrangement links TRBV30 to TRBJ2-5; 7 bases are shared with TRBD2. The V and J ends lost 4 bases and 5 bases, in that order; junction bases with no gene match: 16. The germline V gene has CDR1 GTSNPN and CDR2 SVGIG (reference sequence). The CDR3 is made up of 16 amino acids. The CDR3 sequence is CAWIRREGLQRETQYF. CDR3 in DNA: TGTGCCTGGATACGGAGGGAGGGGCTGCAACGGGAGACCCAGTACTTC.

The chain employs TRBV6-2 or TRBV6-3 and TRBJ1-2; D not resolved. V was cut by 2 bases and J by 12 bases, with 10 bases left in between. Germline CDR1 reads MNHEY; CDR2 reads SVGEGT. CDR3 length: 11 residues. For the CDR3, the DNA is TGTGCCAGCAGTTACGGTTCCGGGAACACCTTC. It specifies CASSYGSGNTF.

V gene TRBV7-9 combines with J gene TRBJ2-1; D unresolved. Trimming pared 4 bases from V and 8 bases from J, leaving 12 bases between. The V gene's germline CDR1 is SEHNR and CDR2 FQNEAQ (reference sequence). The CDR3 is made up of 13 amino acids. As DNA, the CDR3 is TGTGCCAGCAGCTCCACGGCGGCCTATGAGCAGTTCTTC. As protein: CASSSTAAYEQFF.

The chain recombines TRBV2 with TRBJ1-5, with 10 positions matching TRBD1. The V segment lost 7 bases and the J segment 0 bases; nucleotides outside the gene matches: 3. This CDR3 comprises 15 residues. CDR1 is SNHLY, CDR2 FYNNEI, per germline. The CDR3 nucleotides read TGTGCCAGCAACCGGGACAGGGGTAGCAATCAGCCCCAGCATTTT. It codes for CASNRDRGSNQPQHF.

This clone was recorded only once. The genes are TRBV18 and TRBJ1-6, with 7 bases that match TRBD1. V was clipped by 3 bases and J by 6 bases; unmatched bases: 11. The CDR3 totals 17 residues. Germline assignment: CDR1 KGHSH and CDR2 LQKENI. DNA for the CDR3: TGTGCCAGCTCACCTCCTACAACCGGGACAGCTAATTCACCCCTCCACTTT. Translation: CASSPPTTGTANSPLHF. The full variable domain, completed using reference TRBV18 and TRBJ1-6, is NAGVMQNPRHLVRRRGQEARLRCSPMKGHSHVYWYRQLPEEGLKFMVYLQKENIIDESGMPKERFSAEFPKEGPSILRIQQVVRGDSAAYFCASSPPTTGTANSPLHFGNGTRLTVT.

This sequence joins TRBV25-1 and TRBJ2-1; D may be TRBD2 (5 bases). V gave up 3 bases and J gave up 4 bases, with 10 bases separating them. Germline assignment: CDR1 MGHDK and CDR2 SYGVNS. The CDR3 consists of 14 residues. CDR3 amino acids: CASSDAAVYNEQFF. In DNA, the CDR3 is TGTGCCAGCAGTGATGCAGCGGTGTACAATGAGCAGTTCTTC.

The rearrangement links TRBV14 to TRBJ2-1; 9 bases match TRBD2. Germline loops: CDR1 SGHDN, CDR2 FVKESK. The V gene end was trimmed by 4 bases and the J gene end by 0 bases; junction bases not matched to a gene: 4. The CDR3 covers 16 residues. DNA for the CDR3: TGTGCCAGCAGCCCCCTAGCGGGACCCTCCTACAATGAGCAGTTCTTC. This encodes CASSPLAGPSYNEQFF.

V usage is TRBV5-1 and J usage is TRBJ2-5, with D perhaps matching TRBD2 (6 bases). With 1 base removed from V and 4 bases from J, the gap between germline ends came to 11 bases. Germline V gene sequence: CDR1 SGHRS, CDR2 YFSETQ. This CDR3 contains 14 residues. The CDR3 here is CASSLTSTGETQYF. The CDR3 nucleotides are TGCGCCAGCAGCTTGACTAGCACGGGAGAGACCCAGTACTTC.

The genes are TRBV15 and TRBJ2-2; 9 bases match TRBD1. The V gene's germline CDR1 is LNHNV and CDR2 YYDKDF (reference sequence). V lost 4 bases to trimming and J lost 7 bases; unmatched junction nucleotides: 10. The length of the CDR3 is 16 residues. In DNA, the CDR3 is TGTGCCACCAGCACCCGAACAGGGGGCCGAAACGGGGAGCTGTTTTTT. This encodes CATSTRTGGRNGELFF.

The chain couples TRBV20-1 to TRBJ2-7; TRBD2 matches at 11 bases. There are 15 residues in the CDR3. V shed 3 bases and J 2 bases; nucleotides not matched to a gene: 6. Germline CDR1 is DFQATT and CDR2 is SNEGSKA (reference sequence). The CDR3, as DNA: TGCAGTGCTAGTAGGGCTAGCGGGGGGACCTACGAGCAGTACTTC. The encoded protein is CSASRASGGTYEQYF.